This TCR beta chain comes out of a study of beta chain features in type 1 diabetes. Germline values: CDR1 MNHEY, CDR2 SMNVEV (reference sequence). Trimming stripped 2 bases from V and 3 bases from J, with 1 base between. The CDR3 consists of 12 residues. Expressed TCRB transcripts were sequenced, since all the RNA that had been isolated was reverse transcribed. Assay used: immunoSEQ multiplex PCR; TCRdb lists only in-frame clones, some missing. This table has around 160,000 clones, over 55% appearing once. General study points: TCRB CDR3s were moderately but significantly shorter in Type 1 diabetes patients in all four CD4+ subsets.

One heparinised draw of blood, averaging around 120 mL, came from each donor. CD45RO/CCR7/CD25/CD127/CD95/CD27 separated CD4+ naive, central memory, regulatory and stem cell-like memory cells by sorting. Sorting produced populations that all topped 98% purity. This clone was recorded once. What it binds is unknown. The sample consisted of naive CD4+ T cells from blood. The chain is built from TRBV27 and TRBJ1-4; unclear D gene. The sequence was obtained from a man younger than 40 with type 1 diabetes. The CDR3 DNA reads as TGTGCCAGCAGTTTACCTAATGAAAAACTGTTTTTT. This sequence encodes CASSLPNEKLFF.